A selection of T cell receptor beta chains follows, all from one sample in a study of neoadjuvant anti-PD-1 for oral cavity cancer. The data were produced by immunoSEQ multiplex PCR, yet TCRdb's version contains in-frame clones alone and is incomplete. The data contain about 7,800 clones, about two thirds of them seen just once; the ten biggest clones take up around 2.9%. The source was PBMCs, collected after nivolumab (anti-PD-1) treatment. The receptors here all came from a person aged 35-79 years with oral cavity squamous cell carcinoma. CDR3s leave out the opening cysteine and the closing phenylalanine or tryptophan. D genes are given only for firm matches.

D gene	J gene	V gene	CDR3 protein
.	TRBJ1-1	TRBV27	ASTHLQGNTEAF
TRBD1	TRBJ2-7	TRBV2	ARRTGLDEQY
.	TRBJ2-1	TRBV6-4	ASSDSDNNEQF
.	TRBJ2-7	TRBV6-5	ASSYMYEQY
TRBD1	TRBJ2-7	TRBV7-8	ASSLGRTGGRSYEQY
.	TRBJ2-3	TRBV10-3	AISEGASRRTDTQY
.	TRBJ2-1	TRBV9	ASSLSGQPNNEQF
.	TRBJ1-1	TRBV6-5	AALGNTEAF
.	TRBJ2-3	TRBV7-9	ASSLVGSGITDTQY
.	TRBJ2-5	TRBV10-3	AISESTPRLNQETQY
.	TRBJ1-5	TRBV6-6	ASSYPGGGQPQH
TRBD1	TRBJ2-2	TRBV5-6	ASSLVGQGTGELF
.	TRBJ1-2	TRBV14	ASSQGINYGYT
.	TRBJ1-4	TRBV6-5	ASSPTLNEKLF
.	TRBJ1-1	TRBV27	ASSLSGSYTEAF
TRBD2	TRBJ2-3	TRBV7-7	ASSPTGGGSTDTQY
.	TRBJ2-7	TRBV6-5	ASSYSTSSYEQY
TRBD2	TRBJ2-5	TRBV5-1	ASSLEAGVQETQY
.	TRBJ2-2	TRBV28	ASSLLQPGSRWGELF
TRBD1	TRBJ1-2	TRBV6-1	ASSDWTGGINSYGYT
TRBD1	TRBJ1-2	TRBV19	ASIDPARDRANYGYT
TRBD1	TRBJ2-7	TRBV7-9	ASSFDEGAEY
TRBD1	TRBJ2-1	TRBV5-1	ASSSDGTGAFSGF
.	TRBJ1-4	TRBV4-3	ASSQEGRSHDRVF
.	TRBJ2-1	TRBV4-1	ASRIGAGRSYNEQF
.	TRBJ1-2	TRBV29-1	SVNRASGGYT
TRBD2	TRBJ2-5	TRBV6-1	ASSGGLAWETQY
.	TRBJ1-5	TRBV28	ASSLTLQNQPQH
TRBD1	TRBJ2-7	TRBV28	ASSSGDRRYEQY
.	TRBJ2-7	TRBV4-2	ASSQIWGQAYEQY
.	TRBJ2-5	TRBV25-1	ASSERQPDFQETQY
.	TRBJ1-2	TRBV5-4	AARRKRDYGYT
.	TRBJ1-1	TRBV5-1	ASSRTSGAPYTEAF
.	TRBJ2-3	TRBV11-1	ASSPLVQNTDTQY
.	TRBJ1-6	TRBV5-4	ASSLEVGSPLH
.	TRBJ1-1	TRBV5-6	ASSAAGSLNTEAF
.	TRBJ1-1	TRBV7-9	ASSLVGGFRAF
TRBD1	TRBJ1-2	TRBV4-3	ASSQFVGQGYGYT
TRBD1	TRBJ1-5	TRBV10-2	ASAGAGQYSNSNQPQH
.	TRBJ2-5	TRBV19	ASSKSGIQETQY
.	TRBJ1-2	TRBV6-6	ASRTTQGNYGYT
.	TRBJ2-7	TRBV19	ASSVDSFEQY
.	TRBJ2-2	TRBV19	ASSSRVFLLRRELF